The present T cell receptor (beta chain) was sequenced within a study of T cell therapy after organ transplantation. Study overall: T cells were expanded roughly 2 weeks with 30 CMV class I/II epitopes. Patients received a median of 1.92 x 10^8 CMV-specific T cells over 2 to 6 infusions.

Whole-study findings and limits: Nonresponders had marked pretherapy clonal expansions and little post-therapy change.

Remarks on this clone: Its antigen is unknown.

The CDR3 runs to 14 residues. CDR1 is SQVTM, CDR2 ANQGSEA, per germline. Trimming cost V 1 base and J 3 bases; bases outside gene matches: 4. Clones were sequenced by immunoSEQ multiplex PCR, and TCRdb holds only the in-frame ones, with some missing. The repertoire has some 48,000 clones, about 95% of them found once; the top ten carry about 3.1%. The chain recombines TRBV29-1 with TRBJ2-3; 7 bases agree with TRBD2. The TCR comes from a human patient who had received a solid organ transplant and had CMV disease. Sequencing was performed on CD8+ T cells from blood, taken before autologous CMV-specific T cell therapy. In DNA, the CDR3 is TGCAGCGTTGAAGGCGGGAGTAGTACAGATACGCAGTATTTT. Amino acid sequence: CSVEGGSSTDTQYF.